Below are 17 T cell receptor beta chains sequenced from a single sample in a study of T-cell reconstitution after alpha-beta-depleted transplantation in children. Library preparation (for TCRbeta) was performed with unique molecular identifiers. TCRdb re-derived calls from the PCR reads in MiXCR, one entry per CDR3 protein. Altogether approximately 500,000 distinct CDR3 sequences are present, under 12% being singletons, with the ten largest covering just over 2%. The sequenced sample was PBMCs, obtained before TCRalphabeta/CD19-depleted stem cell transplant. The receptor set was obtained from a child aged 2 to 9 with inherited bone marrow failure, due to receive a stem cell transplant.

In its sample, this clonotype was seen many times. V and J are TRBV7-2 and TRBJ2-7; maybe TRBD2 (5 bases). The CDR3 runs 15 residues. CDR1 and CDR2 (germline): SGHTA, FQGNSA. Trimming cost V 6 bases and J 4 bases, with 19 bases left between them. CDR3 in DNA: TGTGCCAGCAGGAGGAGGCCTAGCAGCACTTACGAGCAGTACTTC. This codes for CASRRRPSSTYEQYF.

This clonotype was found many times. This chain connects TRBV4-3 to TRBJ1-4; D may be TRBD1 (5 bases). V was cut by 0 bases and J by 4 bases, with 12 bases left in between. Looked up from germline, CDR1 is LGHNA and CDR2 is YSLEER. CDR3 length equals 16 residues. The CDR3 DNA is TGCGCCAGCAGCCAAGAGAGGGACCACGTTAATGAAAAACTGTTTTTT. It yields the protein CASSQERDHVNEKLFF.

This clonotype was detected many times. The rearrangement links TRBV20-1 to TRBJ1-2; D is ambiguous. The CDR3 sequence is 14 residues long. CDR1 DFQATT and CDR2 SNEGSKA come from the germline V gene (reference sequence). V lost 1 base to trimming and J lost 7 bases, with 16 bases between them. CDR3 in amino acids: CSARGPHAQGGYTF. In nucleotides, the CDR3 is TGCAGTGCTAGAGGGCCGCACGCGCAAGGTGGCTACACCTTC.

This clonotype was seen repeatedly, ten times or more. The chain links TRBV5-1 to TRBJ2-5; TRBD1 or TRBD2 may be the D gene (5 bases each). From germline, CDR1 is SGHRS and CDR2 YFSETQ. The CDR3 spans 15 residues. Trimming removed 1 base from V and 2 bases from J, with 12 bases in between. CDR3 sequence reads: CASSLPSGGQETQYF. The CDR3, as DNA: TGCGCCAGCAGCTTGCCTAGTGGGGGACAAGAGACCCAGTACTTC.

The chain couples TRBV4-1 to TRBJ2-2; unclear D gene. V dropped 2 bases and J dropped 2 bases, with 3 bases sitting between them. The CDR3 totals 13 residues. Germline V gene data show CDR1 as MGHRA and CDR2 as YSYEKL. This chain's CDR3 is CASSQINTGELFF. CDR3 DNA: TGCGCCAGCAGCCAAATAAACACCGGGGAGCTGTTTTTT.

This clonotype was detected ten times or more. The chain is built from TRBV10-3 and TRBJ2-4; D is uncertain. CDR3 length equals 14 residues. Trimming pared 3 bases from V and 2 bases from J, leaving 8 bases between. Per germline, CDR1 ENHRY and CDR2 SYGVKD. CDR3 amino acids: CAISDPASKNIQYF. Written as DNA, the CDR3 is TGTGCCATCAGTGACCCCGCTTCCAAAAACATTCAGTACTTC.

The sample holds many counts of this clonotype. V usage is TRBV10-3 and J usage is TRBJ2-7; TRBD2 matches at 7 bases. The germline V gene has CDR1 ENHRY and CDR2 SYGVKD. V dropped 4 bases and J dropped 6; count of bases not matched to a gene: 6. The CDR3 is 13 amino acids. CDR3 DNA: TGTGCCATCAGTGGTGGCGGGAGTGGCGAGCAGTACTTC. It is translated as CAISGGGSGEQYF.

The gene calls are TRBV19 and TRBJ2-1, with D possibly matching TRBD2 (6 bases). Germline V gene lookup returns CDR1 LNHDA and CDR2 SQIVND (reference sequence). CDR3 size: 15 residues. Trimming left V 2 bases short and J 1 base short, with 9 bases between. CDR3 sequence (DNA): TGTGCCAGTAGTATAAGGAGGGGTTCCTACAATGAGCAGTTCTTC. This translates into CASSIRRGSYNEQFF.

This clonotype was detected many times. The chain couples TRBV5-1 to TRBJ1-1; 7 nucleotides line up with TRBD1. With 2 bases clipped from V and 4 bases from J, the junction kept 5 bases outside the gene matches. Germline values: CDR1 SGHRS, CDR2 YFSETQ. The CDR3 has 14 amino acids. The CDR3 protein is CASSFSTGTTEAFF. The CDR3 DNA sequence: TGCGCCAGCAGCTTTTCGACAGGGACCACTGAAGCTTTCTTT.

This clonotype was detected many times. This chain links TRBV6-5 with TRBJ1-6, with D perhaps matching TRBD1 (5 bases). The CDR3 extends over 14 amino acids. The V gene lost 2 bases and the J gene lost 9 bases, with 11 bases spanning the gap. From germline, CDR1 is MNHEY and CDR2 SVGAGI. The CDR3 nucleotides are TGTGCCAGCAGTTACGGGGGGGGTGGTTCACCCCTCCACTTT. Translating it yields CASSYGGGGSPLHF.

Notes on this clonotype: Possible read error: a much larger clone is one base away. The rearrangement links TRBV28 to TRBJ2-6; D unclear. Deletions cut 9 bases from V and 2 bases from J, with 20 bases between. The CDR3 has 17 residues. Per the germline V gene, CDR1 is MDHEN and CDR2 is SYDVKM. The CDR3 region has the DNA TGTGCCAGTGGTTCAGGCTACCTAAGCACTGGGGCCAACGTCCTGACTTTC. Protein product: CASGSGYLSTGANVLTF.

This clonotype was recorded at least ten times. The CDR3 spells CASSMSGPPSTDTQYF. The DNA for the CDR3 is TGTGCCAGCAGCATGAGCGGGCCTCCTAGCACAGATACGCAGTATTTT. This rearrangement joins TRBV9 to TRBJ2-3; D might be TRBD2 (6 bases). In germline, CDR1 is SGDLS, CDR2 YYNGEE. This CDR3 has 16 residues. With 4 bases removed from V and 0 bases from J, the gap between germline ends came to 15 bases.

In its sample, this clonotype was seen many times. This chain connects TRBV11-2 to TRBJ1-2; D is possibly TRBD1 (6 bases). There are 14 residues in the CDR3. Germline V gene data show CDR1 as SGHAT and CDR2 as FQNNGV. The V gene lost 1 base and the J gene lost 4 bases, with 10 bases spanning the gap. In DNA form, the CDR3 reads TGTGCCAGCAGCTTAGGTGGGGGCGCCTATGGCTACACCTTC. This encodes CASSLGGGAYGYTF. The variable domain in full, with the rest retrieved from reference TRBV11-2 and TRBJ1-2, is EAGVAQSPRYKIIEKRQSVAFWCNPISGHATLYWYQQILGQGPKLLIQFQNNGVVDDSQLPKDRFSAERLKGVDSTLKIQPAKLEDSAVYLCASSLGGGAYGYTFGSGTRLTVV.

A note on this clonotype: A much larger clone sits a single nucleotide away, making a read error possible. The conserved phenylalanine or tryptophan normally closing the CDR3 is absent here, so this likely arose from a read error. The genes are TRBV3-1 and TRBJ2-1, with D possibly matching TRBD2 (6 bases). This CDR3 has 14 amino acids. V lost 4 bases and J lost 3, with 10 bases in between. CDR1 is LGHDT, CDR2 YNNKEL, per germline (reference sequence). CDR3 sequence reads: CASSRGTVYNEQFL. The CDR3 DNA reads as TGTGCCAGCAGCCGCGGGACGGTCTACAATGAGCAGTTCCTC.

The table lists this clonotype with a few counts. The rearrangement links TRBV27 to TRBJ1-5; no clear D. The germline V and J ends were trimmed by 1 base and 7 bases, with 11 bases remaining between them. The CDR3 has 14 residues. CDR1 is MNHEY and CDR2 is SMNVEV in the germline V gene (reference sequence). CDR3 protein: CASSLFPGNQPQHF. The CDR3 DNA reads as TGTGCCAGCAGTTTATTTCCGGGTAACCAGCCCCAGCATTTT.

This clonotype was observed many times. The chain carries TRBV11-2 and TRBJ2-1; a possible D gene is TRBD2 (6 bases). This CDR3 comprises 16 residues. Germline V gives CDR1 SGHAT, CDR2 FQNNGV. The V end was cut by 0 bases, the J end by 2 bases, with 11 bases between. This CDR3 reads CASSLETGDPYNEQFF. The CDR3 bases are TGTGCCAGCAGCTTAGAGACGGGAGACCCCTACAATGAGCAGTTCTTC.

This clonotype was recorded a few times. This rearrangement joins TRBV9 to TRBJ2-3, with TRBD2 matching 8 bases. The CDR3 has 16 amino acids. After removal of 3 bases from V and 5 bases from J, the junction contained 11 bases not matched to a gene. Germline-derived CDR1 and CDR2 are SGDLS and YYNGEE. CDR3 in amino acids: CASSASSGRWGDTQYF. CDR3 sequence (DNA): TGTGCCAGCAGCGCCTCAAGCGGGAGATGGGGAGATACGCAGTATTTT.